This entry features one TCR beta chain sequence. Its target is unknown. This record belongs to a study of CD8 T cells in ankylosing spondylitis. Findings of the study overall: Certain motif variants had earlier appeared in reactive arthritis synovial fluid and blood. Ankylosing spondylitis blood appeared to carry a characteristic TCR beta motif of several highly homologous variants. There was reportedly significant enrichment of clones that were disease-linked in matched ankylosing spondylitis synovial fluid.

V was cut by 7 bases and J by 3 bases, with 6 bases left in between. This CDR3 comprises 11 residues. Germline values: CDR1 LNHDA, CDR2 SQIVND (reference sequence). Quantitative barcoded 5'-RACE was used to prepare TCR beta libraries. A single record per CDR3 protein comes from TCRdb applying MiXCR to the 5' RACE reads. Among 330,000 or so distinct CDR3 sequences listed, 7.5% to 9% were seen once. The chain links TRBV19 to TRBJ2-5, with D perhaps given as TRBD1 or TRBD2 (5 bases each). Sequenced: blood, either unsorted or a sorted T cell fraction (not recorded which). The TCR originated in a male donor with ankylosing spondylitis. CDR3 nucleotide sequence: TGTGCCAGTATGGGGGAAGAGACCCAGTACTTC. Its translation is CASMGEETQYF. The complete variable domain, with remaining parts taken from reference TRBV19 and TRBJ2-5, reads DGGITQSPKYLFRKEGQNVTLSCEQNLNHDAMYWYRQDPGQGLRLIYYSQIVNDFQKGDIAEGYSVSREKKESFPLTVTSAQKNPTAFYLCASMGEETQYFGPGTRLLVL.